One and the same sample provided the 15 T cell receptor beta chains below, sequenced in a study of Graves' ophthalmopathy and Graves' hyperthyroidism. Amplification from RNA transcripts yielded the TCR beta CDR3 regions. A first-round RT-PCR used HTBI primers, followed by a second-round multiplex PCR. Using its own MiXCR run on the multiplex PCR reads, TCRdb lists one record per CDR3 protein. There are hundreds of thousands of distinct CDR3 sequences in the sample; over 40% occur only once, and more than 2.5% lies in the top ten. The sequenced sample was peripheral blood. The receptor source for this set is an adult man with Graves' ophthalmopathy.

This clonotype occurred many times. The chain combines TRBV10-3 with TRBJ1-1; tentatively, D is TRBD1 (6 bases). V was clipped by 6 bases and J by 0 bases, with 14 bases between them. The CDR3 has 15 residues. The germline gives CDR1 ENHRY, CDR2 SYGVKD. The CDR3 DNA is TGTGCCATCAGGTGGACAGACTCACTGAACACTGAAGCTTTCTTT. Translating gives CAIRWTDSLNTEAFF.

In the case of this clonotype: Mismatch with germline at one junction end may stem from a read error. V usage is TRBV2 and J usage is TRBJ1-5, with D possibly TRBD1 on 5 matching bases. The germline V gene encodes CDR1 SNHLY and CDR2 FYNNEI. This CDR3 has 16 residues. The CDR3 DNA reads TGTGCCATCAGTGATGGGGGAAGATATAGCAATCAGCCCCAGCATTTT. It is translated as CAISDGGRYSNQPQHF.

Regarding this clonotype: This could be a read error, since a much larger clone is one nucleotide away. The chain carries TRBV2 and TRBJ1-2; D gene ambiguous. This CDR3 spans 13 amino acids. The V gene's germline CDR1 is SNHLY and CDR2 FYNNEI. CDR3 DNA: TGTGCCAGCAGTGAACAGGAAAACTATGGCTACGCCTTC. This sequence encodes CASSEQENYGYAF.

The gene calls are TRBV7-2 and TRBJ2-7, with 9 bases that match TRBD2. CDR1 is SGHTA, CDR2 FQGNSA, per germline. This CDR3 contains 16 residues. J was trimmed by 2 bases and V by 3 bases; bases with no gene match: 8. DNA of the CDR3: TGTGCCAGCAGCTTGATAGGGGCTAGCGGGACCTACGAGCAGTACTTC. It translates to CASSLIGASGTYEQYF. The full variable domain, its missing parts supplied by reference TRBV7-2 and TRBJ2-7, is GAGVSQSPSNKVTEKGKDVELRCDPISGHTALYWYRQSLGQGLEFLIYFQGNSAPDKSGLPSDRFSAERTGGSVSTLTIQRTQQEDSAVYLCASSLIGASGTYEQYFGPGTRLTVT.

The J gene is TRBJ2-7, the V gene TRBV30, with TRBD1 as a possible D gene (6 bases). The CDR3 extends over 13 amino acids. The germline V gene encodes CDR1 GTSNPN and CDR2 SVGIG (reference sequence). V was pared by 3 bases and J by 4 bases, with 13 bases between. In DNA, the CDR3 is TGTGCCTGGAGATTAGGGGGAATTTACGAGCAGTACTTC. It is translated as CAWRLGGIYEQYF.

The CDR3 spells CASSWRTGRNTEAFF. CDR3 nucleotide sequence: TGTGCCAGCAGCTGGCGGACAGGGCGGAATACTGAAGCTTTCTTT. The rearrangement links TRBV7-9 to TRBJ1-1; 8 positions match TRBD1. This CDR3 has 15 amino acids. V dropped 4 bases and J dropped 5; count of bases not matched to a gene: 9. Germline-derived CDR1 and CDR2 are SEHNR and FQNEAQ (reference sequence).

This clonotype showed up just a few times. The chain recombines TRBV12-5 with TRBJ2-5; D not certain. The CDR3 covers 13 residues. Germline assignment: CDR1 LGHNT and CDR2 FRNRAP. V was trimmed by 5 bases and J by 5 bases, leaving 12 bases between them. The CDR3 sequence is CASGPPGGETQYF. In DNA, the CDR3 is TGTGCTAGTGGTCCGCCCGGTGGGGAGACCCAGTACTTC. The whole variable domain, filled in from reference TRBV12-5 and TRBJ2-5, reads DARVTQTPRHKVTEMGQEVTMRCQPILGHNTVFWYRQTMMQGLELLAYFRNRAPLDDSGMPKDRFSAEMPDATLATLKIQPSEPRDSAVYFCASGPPGGETQYFGPGTRLLVL.

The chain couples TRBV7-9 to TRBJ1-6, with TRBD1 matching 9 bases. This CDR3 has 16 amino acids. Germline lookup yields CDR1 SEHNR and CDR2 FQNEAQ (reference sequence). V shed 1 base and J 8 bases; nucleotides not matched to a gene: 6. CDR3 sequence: CASSLDGTGWHSPLHF. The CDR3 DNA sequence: TGTGCCAGCAGCTTAGACGGGACAGGGTGGCATTCACCCCTCCACTTT.

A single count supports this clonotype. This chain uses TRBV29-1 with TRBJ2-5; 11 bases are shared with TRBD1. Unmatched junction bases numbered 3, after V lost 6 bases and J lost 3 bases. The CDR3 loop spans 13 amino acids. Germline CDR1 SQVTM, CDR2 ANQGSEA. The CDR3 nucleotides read TGCAGCGTCAGGACAGGGGGCGAAGAGACCCAGTACTTC. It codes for CSVRTGGEETQYF. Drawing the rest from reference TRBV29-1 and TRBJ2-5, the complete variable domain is SAVISQKPSRDICQRGTSLTIQCQVDSQVTMMFWYRQQPGQSLTLIATANQGSEATYESGFVIDKFPISRPNLTFSTLTVSNMSPEDSSIYLCSVRTGGEETQYFGPGTRLLVL.

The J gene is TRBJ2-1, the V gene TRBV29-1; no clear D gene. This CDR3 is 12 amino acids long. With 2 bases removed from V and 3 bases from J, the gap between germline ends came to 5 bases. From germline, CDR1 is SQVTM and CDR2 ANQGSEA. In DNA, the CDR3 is TGCAGCGTTGAAATCCGCTACAATGAGCAGTTCTTC. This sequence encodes CSVEIRYNEQFF.

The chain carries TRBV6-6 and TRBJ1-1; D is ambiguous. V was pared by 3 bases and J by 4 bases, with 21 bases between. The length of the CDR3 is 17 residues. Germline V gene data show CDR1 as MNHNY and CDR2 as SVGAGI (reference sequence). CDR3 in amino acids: CASSYMNEQGFVTEAFF. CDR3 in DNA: TGTGCCAGCAGTTATATGAACGAGCAAGGGTTTGTCACTGAAGCTTTCTTT.

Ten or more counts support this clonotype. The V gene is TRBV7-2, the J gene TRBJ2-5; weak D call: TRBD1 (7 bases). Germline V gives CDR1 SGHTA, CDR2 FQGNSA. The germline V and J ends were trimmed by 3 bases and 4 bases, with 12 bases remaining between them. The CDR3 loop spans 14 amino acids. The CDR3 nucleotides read TGTGCCAGCAGCTTGGAGGGGGCGGGAGAGACCCAGTACTTC. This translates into CASSLEGAGETQYF.

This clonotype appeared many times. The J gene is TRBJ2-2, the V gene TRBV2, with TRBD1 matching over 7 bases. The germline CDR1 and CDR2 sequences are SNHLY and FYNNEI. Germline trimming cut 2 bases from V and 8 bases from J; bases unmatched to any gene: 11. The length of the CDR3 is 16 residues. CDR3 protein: CASSERGQHIMGELFF. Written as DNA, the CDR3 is TGTGCCAGCAGTGAACGGGGACAGCATATAATGGGGGAGCTGTTTTTT.

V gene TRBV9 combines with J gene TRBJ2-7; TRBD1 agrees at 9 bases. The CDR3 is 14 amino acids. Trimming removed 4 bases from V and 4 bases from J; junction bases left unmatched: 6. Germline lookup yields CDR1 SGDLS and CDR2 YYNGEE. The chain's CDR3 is CASSQTGGRYEQYF. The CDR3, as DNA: TGTGCCAGCAGCCAGACAGGGGGGAGATACGAGCAGTACTTC.

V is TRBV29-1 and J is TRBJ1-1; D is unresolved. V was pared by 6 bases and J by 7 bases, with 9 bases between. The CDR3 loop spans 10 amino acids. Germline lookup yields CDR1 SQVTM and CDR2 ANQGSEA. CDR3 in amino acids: CSVRGSEAFF. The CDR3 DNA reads TGCAGCGTCCGAGGTAGTGAAGCTTTCTTT.